This T cell receptor (beta chain) was found in a study of blood T cell repertoires in COVID-19 (dated by TCRdb to between 2020 and 2021). For the study in its entirety: The collaborator samples originated in the United States, Italy and Spain and spanned the acute and convalescent phases of COVID-19. The material from the prospective study consisted of cDNA or gDNA derived from T cells, B-cell-depleted T cells, or PBMCs. Deeply sampled blood TCRbeta repertoires from subjects exposed to, actively infected with, or recovered from COVID-19 were included in the dataset. The repertoires were released in a freely available public database intended as a resource for research on the immune response to SARS-CoV-2. The samples were drawn from two sources: the first 160 participants of the ongoing ImmuneRACE study, and 1,000 to 1,500 subjects contributed by 6 global collaborators. A de-identified subject ID, COVID-19 status, age in years and sex were almost always included in the sample metadata. Where available, HLA class I and class II types were obtained from metadata supplied by the sample provider rather than from assay-based typing. On the study overall, not on this receptor specifically: How much clinical and demographic metadata was included differed by source and by participant, and the metadata was provided uncurated.

TCRbeta CDR3 regions were amplified from genomic DNA using the immunoSEQ Assay, a bias-controlled multiplex PCR. As for the original processing: Nucleated cell counts per sample were estimated from amplification of reference gene primers within the assay. To quantify the absolute abundance of each unique TCRbeta CDR3 rearrangement, sequence reads were collapsed and filtered. For each sample, productive Simpson clonality was calculated as the square root of Simpson's diversity index over productive rearrangements. The table was pulled from immuneACCESS by TCRdb, which kept in-frame rearrangements only. Such tables lose some clones; where checked, under half of the loss comes from unresolved V genes, and the rest has no known cause. V, J and clone size derive from that table, while D and trimming were established from the DNA sequence. This sample comprises about 140,000 clones, approximately 88% of them detected only once. Of the sample, approximately 5.3% falls within the top ten clones.

V ends up 5 bases short and J 9 bases short, with an unmatched junction base count of 10. The CDR3 spans 16 residues, from the cysteine through the phenylalanine. Only the CDR3 portion is preserved as DNA: 48 bases, with reading frame beginning at the first base. For CDR1 and CDR2, the germline V gene (reference sequence) lists MNHEY and SMNVEV. Participants in the prospective study were enrolled through a virtual design, were aged roughly 18 to 100 years, and lived in 20 to 30 United States geographic areas. In the prospective study, participants were assigned to cohorts based on the clinical history participants reported in a screening survey and a study questionnaire. Exposed participants had been in contact with someone with a PCR-confirmed or clinician-diagnosed COVID-19 case within 2 weeks of study entry. In the prospective study, mobile phlebotomists collected whole blood, serum and a nasopharyngeal or oropharyngeal swab from each participant. Prospective study participants could optionally give additional blood draws and questionnaires over an approximately two-month period. Prospective study blood samples were shipped either frozen or at room temperature before DNA extraction.

Turning to this clone: Its recognized antigen is unknown. The sample holds no much larger clone one base away, and base qualities are not on file.

The rearrangement combines TRBV27 with TRBJ2-1; TRBD2 aligns with 13 central bases. Sequencing was carried out using PBMCs or T cells enriched from blood (not recorded which). This TCR derives from a man between 70 and 80 years old who had been exposed to COVID-19. The CDR3 has the sequence CASSPQPGTSGIEQFF. The base sequence is TGTGCCAGCAGTCCCCAGCCCGGGACTAGCGGGATTGAGCAGTTCTTC.